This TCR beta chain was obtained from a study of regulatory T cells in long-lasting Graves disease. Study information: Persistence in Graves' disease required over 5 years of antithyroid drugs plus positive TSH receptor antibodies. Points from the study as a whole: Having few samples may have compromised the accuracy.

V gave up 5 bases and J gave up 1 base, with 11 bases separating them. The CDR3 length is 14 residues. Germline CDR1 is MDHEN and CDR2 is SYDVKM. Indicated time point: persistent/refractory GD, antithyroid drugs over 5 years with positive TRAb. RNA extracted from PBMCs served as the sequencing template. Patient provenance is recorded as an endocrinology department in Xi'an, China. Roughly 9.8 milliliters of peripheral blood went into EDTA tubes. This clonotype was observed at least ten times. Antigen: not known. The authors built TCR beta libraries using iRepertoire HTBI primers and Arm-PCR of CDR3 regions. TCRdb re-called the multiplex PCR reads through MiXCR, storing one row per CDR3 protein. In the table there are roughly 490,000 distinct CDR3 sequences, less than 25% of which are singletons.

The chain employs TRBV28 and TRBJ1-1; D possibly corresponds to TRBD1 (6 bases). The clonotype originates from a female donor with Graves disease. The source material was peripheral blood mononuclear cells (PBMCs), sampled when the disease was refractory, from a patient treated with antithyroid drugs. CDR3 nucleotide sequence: TGTGCCAGCAGTCCAGGGGATCGGAACACTGAAGCTTTCTTT. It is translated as CASSPGDRNTEAFF.